The next 26 T cell receptor beta chains were all read from a single sample in a study of CD8 T cells in Susac syndrome. An amount of RNA that ranged from roughly 0.45 to 1 ug was reverse transcribed with random hexamers. TCRdb passed the immunoSEQ multiplex PCR reads through MiXCR, listing each CDR3 protein once. The sample holds tens of thousands of distinct CDR3 sequences, around 96% seen once. The sequenced sample consisted of CD8+ T cells from PBMCs. Every receptor here comes from a human donor with Susac syndrome.

The CDR3 nucleotides read TGTGCCACCAGTGAGGAGAGCACAGATACGCAGTATTTT. The encoded protein is CATSEESTDTQYF. This chain connects TRBV24-1 to TRBJ2-3; no reliable D call. The length of the CDR3 is 13 residues. Looked up from germline, CDR1 is KGHDR and CDR2 is SFDVKD. V lost 4 bases and J lost 0, with 4 bases in between.

The genes are TRBV5-6 and TRBJ1-2; D unclear. V lost 6 bases and J lost 1, with 13 bases in between. Germline loops: CDR1 SGHDT, CDR2 YYEEEE. CDR3 size: 14 residues. The chain's CDR3 is CASILTGVNYGYTF. The CDR3 nucleotides are TGTGCCAGCATCCTGACTGGGGTTAACTATGGCTACACCTTC. The full variable domain, rest sourced from reference TRBV5-6 and TRBJ1-2, is DAGVTQSPTHLIKTRGQQVTLRCSPKSGHDTVSWYQQALGQGPQFIFQYYEEEERQRGNFPDRFSGHQFPNYSSELNVNALLLGDSALYLCASILTGVNYGYTFGSGTRLTVV.

The chain combines TRBV12-3 or TRBV12-4 with TRBJ1-2, with D uncertain. Between the trimmed V and J ends, which lost 7 bases and 7 bases, there was a span of 16 bases. This CDR3 spans 13 amino acids. In DNA form, the CDR3 reads TGTGCCAGCACCTTCTGGGGAGAAAGTGGCTACACCTTC. It translates to CASTFWGESGYTF.

This clonotype was found once. V and J are TRBV27 and TRBJ1-2; the D gene is possibly TRBD1 (5 bases). CDR1 is MNHEY, CDR2 SMNVEV, per germline (reference sequence). Trimming shortened V by 5 bases and J by 5 bases, and 15 bases separated the two germline ends. There are 14 residues in the CDR3. The CDR3 spells CASSPGQGKYGYTF. Here the CDR3 DNA reads TGTGCCAGCAGTCCCGGCCAGGGCAAGTATGGCTACACCTTC.

This clonotype was detected only once. The chain recombines TRBV7-2 with TRBJ1-5; TRBD1 aligns across 9 bases. Germline V gene sequence: CDR1 SGHTA, CDR2 FQGNSA. V gave up 4 bases and J gave up 6 bases; unmatched junction bases: 7. The CDR3 length is 15 residues. The CDR3 DNA reads TGTGCCAGCAGCTCAGGGACAGGGTTTGGTCAGCCCCAGCATTTT. The encoded protein is CASSSGTGFGQPQHF.

The chain carries TRBV20-1 and TRBJ1-4; D call uncertain. The CDR3 length is 13 residues. Germline CDR1 DFQATT, CDR2 SNEGSKA (reference sequence). The V end lost 2 bases, the J end lost 7 bases, and 11 bases lay between the germline ends. CDR3 coding DNA: TGCAGTGCTAGACCTCCCGGCGGTGAAAAACTGTTTTTT. Amino acid sequence: CSARPPGGEKLFF.

The table lists this clonotype with a count of one. The V call is TRBV27, the J call TRBJ1-2; 8 positions match TRBD1. Trimming removed 6 bases from V and 3 bases from J; junction bases left unmatched: 9. CDR1 is MNHEY and CDR2 is SMNVEV in the germline V gene (reference sequence). This CDR3 has 15 residues. The chain's CDR3 is CASSPGQGTYYGYTF. The CDR3 nucleotides read TGTGCCAGCAGCCCAGGACAGGGAACCTACTATGGCTACACCTTC.

This clonotype was seen a single time. V and J are TRBV7-2 and TRBJ2-7; TRBD1 is a possible D gene (6 bases). The CDR3 contains 13 residues. Trimming shortened V by 7 bases and J by 3 bases, and 13 bases separated the two germline ends. Germline V gene lookup returns CDR1 SGHTA and CDR2 FQGNSA. The CDR3 nucleotides read TGTGCCAGCAACAAAGGACAGCGCTACGAGCAGTACTTC. It translates to CASNKGQRYEQYF. The variable domain in full, completed from reference TRBV7-2 and TRBJ2-7, reads GAGVSQSPSNKVTEKGKDVELRCDPISGHTALYWYRQSLGQGLEFLIYFQGNSAPDKSGLPSDRFSAERTGGSVSTLTIQRTQQEDSAVYLCASNKGQRYEQYFGPGTRLTVT.

This clonotype was seen just once. V gene TRBV4-3 combines with J gene TRBJ2-7, with 9 bases matching TRBD1. Per germline, CDR1 LGHNA and CDR2 YSLEER. J was trimmed by 3 bases and V by 0 bases; bases with no gene match: 3. This CDR3 contains 15 residues. CDR3 sequence: CASSQDPTGGYEQYF. In DNA, the CDR3 is TGCGCCAGCAGCCAAGACCCGACAGGGGGCTACGAGCAGTACTTC.

This clonotype was recorded only once. The chain links TRBV9 to TRBJ1-2; 8 positions agree with TRBD1. CDR3 length: 16 amino acids. Germline CDR1 is SGDLS and CDR2 is YYNGEE. Trimming cost V 3 bases and J 6 bases; bases outside gene matches: 13. This CDR3 reads CASSALTGQGEDGYTF. The CDR3 DNA sequence: TGTGCCAGCAGCGCACTCACTGGACAGGGAGAGGATGGCTACACCTTC. The entire variable domain, with the rest obtained from reference TRBV9 and TRBJ1-2, is as follows: DSGVTQTPKHLITATGQRVTLRCSPRSGDLSVYWYQQSLDQGLQFLIQYYNGEERAKGNILERFSAQQFPDLHSELNLSSLELGDSALYFCASSALTGQGEDGYTFGSGTRLTVV.

The sample holds one count of this clonotype. The chain uses TRBV20-1 and TRBJ2-5; a weak D match, TRBD2 (6 bases). V lost 6 bases, J lost 1 base, and 12 bases lay in between. The germline gives CDR1 DFQATT, CDR2 SNEGSKA (reference sequence). The CDR3 sequence is 13 residues long. As DNA, the CDR3 is TGCAGTGCGGTAGGAGGGAGCCAAGAGACCCAGTACTTC. Its protein product is CSAVGGSQETQYF.

This chain links TRBV11-2 with TRBJ1-6; 8 bases align to TRBD1. The germline V gene encodes CDR1 SGHAT and CDR2 FQNNGV. CDR3 length: 15 amino acids. With V trimmed by 4 bases and J by 6 bases, 5 bases remained unmatched. CDR3 sequence (DNA): TGTGCCAGCAGCTCAGGGGGCGCGTCTAATTCACCCCTCCACTTT. It codes for CASSSGGASNSPLHF.

In DNA form, the CDR3 reads TGTGCCAGCAGCCGAGGGTTGGATTCACCCCTCCACTTT. Protein product: CASSRGLDSPLHF. The chain couples TRBV7-9 to TRBJ1-6; D gene uncertain. The germline V gene encodes CDR1 SEHNR and CDR2 FQNEAQ (reference sequence). The CDR3 runs 13 residues. Between the trimmed V and J ends, which lost 5 bases and 8 bases, there was a span of 10 bases.

The CDR3 sequence: CASLRDRDTDTQYF. CDR3 DNA sequence: TGTGCCAGCCTACGGGACAGGGACACAGATACGCAGTATTTT. This chain joins TRBV2 and TRBJ2-3, with 9 bases fitting TRBD1. V lost 8 bases to trimming and J lost 2 bases; unmatched junction nucleotides: 5. Germline V gene data show CDR1 as SNHLY and CDR2 as FYNNEI. The CDR3 has 14 residues.

The V and J genes are TRBV3-1 and TRBJ1-4; 9 positions agree with TRBD1. The V gene end was trimmed by 5 bases and the J gene end by 8 bases; junction bases not matched to a gene: 9. CDR1 LGHDT and CDR2 YNNKEL come from the germline V gene (reference sequence). There are 15 residues in the CDR3. In DNA form, the CDR3 reads TGTGCCAGCAGCAAACAACAGGGGGCGGGAGAAAAACTGTTTTTT. Protein: CASSKQQGAGEKLFF.

CDR3 DNA: TGTGCCAGCAGTTACGCGGTTCTCACTGAAGCTTTCTTT. This gives the protein CASSYAVLTEAFF. The chain is built from TRBV6-5 and TRBJ1-1, with D uncertain. There are 13 residues in the CDR3. The V end lost 2 bases, the J end lost 4 bases, and 8 bases lay between the germline ends. The germline V gene encodes CDR1 MNHEY and CDR2 SVGAGI.

The chain couples TRBV27 to TRBJ1-4; D not certain. CDR1 and CDR2 from the germline V gene are MNHEY and SMNVEV (reference sequence). This CDR3 region has 13 residues. Trimming left V 2 bases short and J 4 bases short, with 5 bases between. This CDR3 reads CASSLRRNEKLFF. Here the CDR3 DNA reads TGTGCCAGCAGTTTACGGCGTAATGAAAAACTGTTTTTT. The variable domain in full, completed from reference TRBV27 and TRBJ1-4, reads EAQVTQNPRYLITVTGKKLTVTCSQNMNHEYMSWYRQDPGLGLRQIYYSMNVEVTDKGDVPEGYKVSRKEKRNFPLILESPSPNQTSLYFCASSLRRNEKLFFGSGTQLSVL.

This sequence joins TRBV29-1 and TRBJ2-1, with 12 bases matching TRBD2. The CDR3 is made up of 14 amino acids. Germline V gives CDR1 SQVTM, CDR2 ANQGSEA. With V trimmed by 6 bases and J by 8 bases, 8 bases remained unmatched. The chain's CDR3 is CSVIGLAGSYEQFF. As DNA, the CDR3 is TGCAGCGTGATAGGACTAGCGGGGTCCTATGAGCAGTTCTTC.

The chain combines TRBV29-1 with TRBJ2-7, with D possibly being TRBD2 (5 bases). V shed 6 bases and J shed 5 bases, with 11 bases lying between them. The CDR3 consists of 11 residues. Germline V lookup: CDR1 SQVTM, CDR2 ANQGSEA. CDR3 sequence: CSVRRGNEQYF. Here the CDR3 DNA reads TGCAGCGTCCGACGAGGGAACGAGCAGTACTTC.

The V call is TRBV30, the J call TRBJ1-1, with D possibly TRBD1 on 5 matching bases. Germline V CDR1 and CDR2: GTSNPN, SVGIG (reference sequence). CDR3 length equals 14 residues. V was clipped by 0 bases and J by 3 bases, with 11 bases between them. CDR3 nucleotides: TGTGCCTGGAGTGTGGGTCAGGGAGACACTGAAGCTTTCTTT. Amino acids: CAWSVGQGDTEAFF.

This clonotype was observed a single time. The chain's CDR3 is CASSHETYEQYF. The CDR3 DNA reads as TGTGCCAGCAGCCACGAGACCTACGAGCAGTACTTC. The V call is TRBV5-4, the J call TRBJ2-7; D is unclear. The germline V gene has CDR1 SGHNT and CDR2 YYREEE (reference sequence). With 4 bases removed from V and 2 bases from J, the gap between germline ends came to 7 bases. The CDR3 extends over 12 amino acids.

V usage is TRBV20-1 and J usage is TRBJ1-5, with 8 bases lining up with TRBD1. The germline V gene has CDR1 DFQATT and CDR2 SNEGSKA (reference sequence). There are 14 residues in the CDR3. Losses at the gene ends were 1 base for V and 4 bases for J; bases not matched to a gene: 3. CDR3 in DNA: TGCAGTGCTAGAGCTGGACAGGGAAATCAGCCCCAGCATTTT. This gives the protein CSARAGQGNQPQHF.

The chain carries TRBV30 and TRBJ1-1, with 7 bases that match TRBD1. V lost 4 bases and J lost 3; bases outside the gene matches: 2. The germline V gene encodes CDR1 GTSNPN and CDR2 SVGIG (reference sequence). This CDR3 comprises 12 residues. CDR3 nucleotides: TGTGCCTGGACAGGGGGGGACACTGAAGCTTTCTTT. Translated, it gives CAWTGGDTEAFF.

The V gene is TRBV30, the J gene TRBJ1-1; TRBD1 agrees at 7 bases. CDR1 GTSNPN and CDR2 SVGIG come from the germline V gene (reference sequence). The V gene end was trimmed by 5 bases and the J gene end by 0 bases; junction bases not matched to a gene: 3. This CDR3 contains 13 residues. The CDR3 coding sequence is TGTGCCTGGGACAGGGTCGTGAACACTGAAGCTTTCTTT. It is translated as CAWDRVVNTEAFF. The whole variable domain, filled in from reference TRBV30 and TRBJ1-1, reads SQTIHQWPATLVQPVGSPLSLECTVEGTSNPNLYWYRQAAGRGLQLLFYSVGIGQISSEVPQNLSASRPQDRQFILSSKKLLLSDSGFYLCAWDRVVNTEAFFGQGTRLTVV.

The chain uses TRBV18 and TRBJ1-1, with D unclear. Germline V gene sequence: CDR1 KGHSH, CDR2 LQKENI. Trimming stripped 1 base from V and 5 bases from J, with 5 bases between. The CDR3 loop spans 12 amino acids. The chain's CDR3 is CASSPRRTEAFF. Here the CDR3 DNA reads TGTGCCAGCTCACCACGCCGGACTGAAGCTTTCTTT.

This chain uses TRBV6-5 with TRBJ1-5; tentative D call: TRBD1 (5 bases). The CDR3 length is 15 residues. Germline V lookup: CDR1 MNHEY, CDR2 SVGAGI. Deletions cut 0 bases from V and 2 bases from J, with 8 bases between. The CDR3 DNA reads TGTGCCAGCAGTTACTCCAGGGTAGGCAATCAGCCCCAGCATTTT. It yields the protein CASSYSRVGNQPQHF.